Sequencing of this T cell receptor beta chain was carried out in a study of identical twins. Comments on this clonotype: Its specificity is unknown.

General observations from the study: High-abundance cord blood beta clonotypes had fewer insertions; memory repertoires showed none.

V lost 5 bases and J lost 4; bases outside the gene matches: 16. The CDR3 has 17 residues. Germline V gene lookup returns CDR1 SGHRS and CDR2 YFSETQ. TCRdb re-called the 5' RACE reads with MiXCR, one entry per CDR3 protein. The table includes about 730,000 distinct CDR3 sequences, 21% detected once. A further study also used this sample, focusing on T cells expressing NK-cell markers.

The clonotype originates from a woman between 18 and 29 years old in good health. The V gene is TRBV5-1, the J gene TRBJ1-1; 8 bases are a match to TRBD1. Material for sequencing was PBMCs. The DNA for the CDR3 is TGCGCCAGCAGGCCGTTTTACGGACAGGGCGTGGGCACTGAAGCTTTCTTT. This codes for CASRPFYGQGVGTEAFF.